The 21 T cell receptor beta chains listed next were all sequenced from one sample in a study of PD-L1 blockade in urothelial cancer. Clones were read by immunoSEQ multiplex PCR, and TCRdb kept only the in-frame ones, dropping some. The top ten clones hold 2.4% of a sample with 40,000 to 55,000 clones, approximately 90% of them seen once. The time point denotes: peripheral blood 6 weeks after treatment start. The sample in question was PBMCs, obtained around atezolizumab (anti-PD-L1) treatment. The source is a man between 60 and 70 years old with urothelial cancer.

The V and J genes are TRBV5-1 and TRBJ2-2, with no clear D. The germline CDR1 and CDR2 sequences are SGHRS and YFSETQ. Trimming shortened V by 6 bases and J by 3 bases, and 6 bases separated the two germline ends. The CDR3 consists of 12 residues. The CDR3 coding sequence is TGCGCCAGCACTAAAGACACCGGGGAGCTGTTTTTT. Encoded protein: CASTKDTGELFF.

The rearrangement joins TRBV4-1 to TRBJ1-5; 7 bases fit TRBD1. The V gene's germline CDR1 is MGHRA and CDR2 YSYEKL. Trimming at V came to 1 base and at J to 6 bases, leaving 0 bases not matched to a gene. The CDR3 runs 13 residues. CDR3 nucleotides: TGCGCCAGCAGCCAAGCAGGGGGTCAGCCCCAGCATTTT. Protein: CASSQAGGQPQHF.

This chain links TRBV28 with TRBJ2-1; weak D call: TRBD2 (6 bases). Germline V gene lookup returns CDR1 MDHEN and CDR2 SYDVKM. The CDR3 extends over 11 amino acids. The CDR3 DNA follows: TGTGGGACTAATCTCTTAAACGAGCAGTTCTTC. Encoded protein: CGTNLLNEQFF.

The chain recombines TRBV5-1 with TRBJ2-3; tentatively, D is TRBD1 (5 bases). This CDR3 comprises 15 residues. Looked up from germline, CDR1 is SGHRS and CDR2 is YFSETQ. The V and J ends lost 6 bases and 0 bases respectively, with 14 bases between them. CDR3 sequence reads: CASTPDSTSTDTQYF. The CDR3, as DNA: TGCGCCAGCACCCCAGACAGCACTAGCACAGATACGCAGTATTTT.

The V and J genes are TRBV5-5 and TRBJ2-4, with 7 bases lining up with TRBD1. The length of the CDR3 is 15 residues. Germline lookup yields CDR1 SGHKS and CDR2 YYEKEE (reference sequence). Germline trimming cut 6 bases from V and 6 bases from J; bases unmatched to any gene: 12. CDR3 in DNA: TGTGCCAGCACTCCGACGGGACAGTTGATAAACATTCAGTACTTC. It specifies CASTPTGQLINIQYF. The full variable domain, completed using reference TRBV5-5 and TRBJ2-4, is DAGVTQSPTHLIKTRGQQVTLRCSPISGHKSVSWYQQVLGQGPQFIFQYYEKEERGRGNFPDRFSARQFPNYSSELNVNALLLGDSALYLCASTPTGQLINIQYFGAGTRLSVL.

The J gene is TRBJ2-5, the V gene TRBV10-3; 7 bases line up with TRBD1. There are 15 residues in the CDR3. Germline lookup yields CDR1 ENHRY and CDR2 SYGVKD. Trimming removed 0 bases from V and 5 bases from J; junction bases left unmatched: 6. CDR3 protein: CAISESKGRGETQYF. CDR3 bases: TGTGCCATCAGTGAGTCTAAAGGCAGGGGGGAGACCCAGTACTTC.

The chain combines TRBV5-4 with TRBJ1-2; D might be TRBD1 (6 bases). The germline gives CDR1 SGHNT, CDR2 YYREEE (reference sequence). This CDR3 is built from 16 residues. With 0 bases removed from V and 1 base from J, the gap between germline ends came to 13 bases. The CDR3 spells CASSLVTGQLNYGYTF. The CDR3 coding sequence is TGTGCCAGCAGCTTGGTGACCGGACAGCTTAACTATGGCTACACCTTC.

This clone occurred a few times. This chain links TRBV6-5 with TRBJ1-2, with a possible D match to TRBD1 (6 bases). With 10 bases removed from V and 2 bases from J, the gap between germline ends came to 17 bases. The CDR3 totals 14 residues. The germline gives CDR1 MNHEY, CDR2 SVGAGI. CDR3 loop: CATRRGGNNYGYTF. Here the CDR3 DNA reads TGTGCCACCAGGAGAGGGGGAAACAACTATGGCTACACCTTC.

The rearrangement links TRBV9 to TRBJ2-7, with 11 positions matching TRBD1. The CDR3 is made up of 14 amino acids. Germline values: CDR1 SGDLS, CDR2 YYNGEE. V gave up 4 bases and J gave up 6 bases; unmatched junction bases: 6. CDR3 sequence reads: CASSRDRGRTEQYF. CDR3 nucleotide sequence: TGTGCCAGCAGCCGGGACAGGGGGAGGACCGAGCAGTACTTC.

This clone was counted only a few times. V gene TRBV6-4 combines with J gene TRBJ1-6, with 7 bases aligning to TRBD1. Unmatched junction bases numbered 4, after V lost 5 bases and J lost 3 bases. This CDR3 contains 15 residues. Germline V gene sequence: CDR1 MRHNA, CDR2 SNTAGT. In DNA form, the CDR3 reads TGTGCCAGCAGTATTCGGGACAGCTATAATTCACCCCTCCACTTT. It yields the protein CASSIRDSYNSPLHF.

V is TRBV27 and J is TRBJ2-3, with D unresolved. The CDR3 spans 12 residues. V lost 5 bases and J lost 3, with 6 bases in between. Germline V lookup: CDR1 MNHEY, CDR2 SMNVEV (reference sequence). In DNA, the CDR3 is TGTGCCAGCAGTGCACAAACAGATACGCAGTATTTT. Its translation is CASSAQTDTQYF.

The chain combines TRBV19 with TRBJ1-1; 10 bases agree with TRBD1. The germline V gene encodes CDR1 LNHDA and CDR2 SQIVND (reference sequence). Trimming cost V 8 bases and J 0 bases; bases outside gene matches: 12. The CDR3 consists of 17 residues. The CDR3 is CASGSPRDRGLNTEAFF. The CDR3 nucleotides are TGTGCCAGTGGCTCCCCCCGGGACAGGGGACTGAACACTGAAGCTTTCTTT.

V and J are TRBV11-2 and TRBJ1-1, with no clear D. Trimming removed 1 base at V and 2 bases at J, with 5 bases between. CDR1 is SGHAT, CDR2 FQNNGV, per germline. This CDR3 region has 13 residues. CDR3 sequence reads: CASSLGLNTEAFF. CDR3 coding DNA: TGTGCCAGCAGCTTAGGACTCAACACTGAAGCTTTCTTT.

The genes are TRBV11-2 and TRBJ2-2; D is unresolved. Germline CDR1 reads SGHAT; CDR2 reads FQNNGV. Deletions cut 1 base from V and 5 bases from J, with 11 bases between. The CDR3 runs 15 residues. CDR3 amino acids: CASSLVVVVTGELFF. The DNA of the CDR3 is TGTGCCAGCAGCTTAGTGGTGGTAGTTACCGGGGAGCTGTTTTTT.

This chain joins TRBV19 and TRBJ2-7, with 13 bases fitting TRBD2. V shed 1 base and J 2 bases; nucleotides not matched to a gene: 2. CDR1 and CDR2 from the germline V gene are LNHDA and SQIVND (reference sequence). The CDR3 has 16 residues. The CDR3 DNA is TGTGCCAGTAGTATAGGACTAGCGGGAGGAACCTACGAGCAGTACTTC. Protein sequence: CASSIGLAGGTYEQYF.

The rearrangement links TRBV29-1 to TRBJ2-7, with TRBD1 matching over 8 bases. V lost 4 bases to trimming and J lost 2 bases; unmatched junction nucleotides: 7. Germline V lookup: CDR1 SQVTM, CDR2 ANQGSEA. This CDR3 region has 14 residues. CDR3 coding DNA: TGCAGCGTTGCCCAGGGGGCCCCAACCTACGAGCAGTACTTC. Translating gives CSVAQGAPTYEQYF.

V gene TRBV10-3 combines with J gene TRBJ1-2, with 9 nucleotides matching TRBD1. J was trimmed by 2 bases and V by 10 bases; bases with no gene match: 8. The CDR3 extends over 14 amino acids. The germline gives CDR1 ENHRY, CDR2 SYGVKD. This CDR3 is CATQTGGNNYGYTF. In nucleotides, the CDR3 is TGTGCCACCCAGACAGGGGGAAACAACTATGGCTACACCTTC.

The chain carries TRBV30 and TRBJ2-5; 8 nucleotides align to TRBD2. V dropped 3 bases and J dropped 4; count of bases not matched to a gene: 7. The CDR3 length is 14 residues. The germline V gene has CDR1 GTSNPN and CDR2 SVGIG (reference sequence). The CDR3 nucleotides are TGTGCCTGGAGAGGCGGGGGGAGAGGAGAGACCCAGTACTTC. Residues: CAWRGGGRGETQYF.

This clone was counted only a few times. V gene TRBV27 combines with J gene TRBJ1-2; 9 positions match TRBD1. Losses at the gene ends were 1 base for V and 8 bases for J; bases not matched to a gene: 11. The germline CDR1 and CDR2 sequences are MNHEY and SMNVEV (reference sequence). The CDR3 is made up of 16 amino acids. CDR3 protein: CASSLYTGGTSMGYTF. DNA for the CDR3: TGTGCCAGCAGTTTATACACAGGGGGCACCTCTATGGGCTACACCTTC.

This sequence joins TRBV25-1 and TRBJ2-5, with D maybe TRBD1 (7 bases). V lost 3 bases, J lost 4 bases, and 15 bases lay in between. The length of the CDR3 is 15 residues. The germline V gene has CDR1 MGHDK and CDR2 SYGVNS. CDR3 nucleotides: TGTGCCAGCAGTGAGGCCAGGGGGGAAGGAGAGACCCAGTACTTC. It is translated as CASSEARGEGETQYF.

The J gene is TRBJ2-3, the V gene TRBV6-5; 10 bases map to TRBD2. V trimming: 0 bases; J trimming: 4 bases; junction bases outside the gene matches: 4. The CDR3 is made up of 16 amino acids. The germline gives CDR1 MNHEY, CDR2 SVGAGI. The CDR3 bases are TGTGCCAGCAGTTACTCGACTAGCGGGTTCGCAGATACGCAGTATTTT. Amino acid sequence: CASSYSTSGFADTQYF.